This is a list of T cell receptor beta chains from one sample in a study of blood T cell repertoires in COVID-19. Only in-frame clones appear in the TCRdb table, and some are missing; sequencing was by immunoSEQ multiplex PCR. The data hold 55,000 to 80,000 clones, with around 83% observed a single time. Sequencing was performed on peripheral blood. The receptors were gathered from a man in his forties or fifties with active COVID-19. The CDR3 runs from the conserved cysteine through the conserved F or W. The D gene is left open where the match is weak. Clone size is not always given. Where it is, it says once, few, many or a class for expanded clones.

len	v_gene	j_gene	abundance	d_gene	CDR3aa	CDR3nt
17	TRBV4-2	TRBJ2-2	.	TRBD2	CASSQGGRLANTGELFF	TGTGCCAGCAGCCAAGGAGGGAGACTAGCTAACACCGGGGAGCTGTTTTTT
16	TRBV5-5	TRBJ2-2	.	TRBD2	CASFPGGGRGTGELFF	TGTGCCAGCTTCCCCGGGGGAGGGAGGGGCACCGGGGAGCTGTTTTTT
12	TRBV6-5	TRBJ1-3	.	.	CASSPGGNTIYF	TGTGCCAGCAGTCCGGGTGGAAACACCATATATTTT
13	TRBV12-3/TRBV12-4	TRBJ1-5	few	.	CASSFRVNQPQHF	TGTGCCAGCAGTTTTCGTGTAAATCAGCCCCAGCATTTT
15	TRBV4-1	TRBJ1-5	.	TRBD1	CASSQEDRDNQPQHF	TGCGCCAGCAGCCAAGAAGACAGGGACAATCAGCCCCAGCATTTT
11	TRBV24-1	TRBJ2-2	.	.	CATKGTGELFF	TGTGCCACCAAGGGGACCGGGGAGCTGTTTTTT
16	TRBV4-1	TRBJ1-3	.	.	CASSQDLGGTGNTIYF	TGCGCCAGCAGCCAAGATCTAGGAGGGACTGGAAACACCATATATTTT
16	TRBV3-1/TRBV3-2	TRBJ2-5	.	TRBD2	CASSQDRGGPGETQYF	TGTGCCAGCAGCCAAGATCGCGGGGGGCCTGGGGAGACCCAGTACTTC
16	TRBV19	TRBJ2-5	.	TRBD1	CASSIDKGTGEETQYF	TGTGCCAGTAGTATAGATAAGGGGACAGGGGAAGAGACCCAGTACTTC
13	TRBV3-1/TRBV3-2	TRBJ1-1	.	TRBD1	CASSPGTDTEAFF	TGTGCCAGCAGTCCCGGGACAGACACTGAAGCTTTCTTT
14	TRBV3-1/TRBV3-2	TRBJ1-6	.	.	CASRPGSSNSPLHF	TGTGCCAGCAGGCCAGGAAGTTCAAATTCACCCCTCCACTTT
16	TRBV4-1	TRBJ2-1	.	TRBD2	CASSELAGDSYNEQFF	TGCGCCAGCAGCGAACTAGCGGGAGACTCCTACAATGAGCAGTTCTTC
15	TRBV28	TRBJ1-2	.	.	CASITGGGGGYGYTF	TGTGCCAGCATCACCGGAGGGGGAGGGGGCTATGGCTACACCTTC
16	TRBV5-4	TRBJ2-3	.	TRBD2	CASSLNQGLDTDTQYF	TGTGCCAGCAGCCTCAACCAGGGACTAGACACAGATACGCAGTATTTT
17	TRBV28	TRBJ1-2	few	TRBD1	CASSSQPGQGAYDGYTF	TGTGCCAGCAGTTCCCAACCGGGACAGGGGGCGTACGATGGCTACACCTTC
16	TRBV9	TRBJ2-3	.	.	CASSVGDRDSTDTQYF	TGTGCCAGCAGCGTAGGGGATCGGGACTCCACAGATACGCAGTATTTT